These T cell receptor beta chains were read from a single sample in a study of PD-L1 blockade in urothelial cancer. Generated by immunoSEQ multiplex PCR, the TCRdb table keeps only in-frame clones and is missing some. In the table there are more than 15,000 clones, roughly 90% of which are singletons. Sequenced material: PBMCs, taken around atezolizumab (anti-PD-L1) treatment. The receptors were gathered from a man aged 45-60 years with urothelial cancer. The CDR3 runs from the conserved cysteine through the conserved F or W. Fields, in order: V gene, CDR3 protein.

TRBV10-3,CAISGNGGAGVSEQYF
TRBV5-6,CASRPAGEGETQYF
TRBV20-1,CSVSQETQYF
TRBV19,CATRGSPITGELFF
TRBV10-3,CAISVAAGGSSYNEQFF
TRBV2,CASTGKNGYTF
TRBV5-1,CASSFRGTVRETQYF
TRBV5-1,CASSPGTGVSYEQYF
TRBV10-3,CAISESVRDQGGYTF
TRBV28,CASSLFWPSTDTQYF
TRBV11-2,CASSRPRMNTEAFF
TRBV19,CATSAGRGPSTDTQYF
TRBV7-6,CASSLDQGGLGNTIYF
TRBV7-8,CASSLGGRGGMSEQYF
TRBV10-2,CATLRGGTHSTDTQYF
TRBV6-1,CASAEEGTGGGEQYF
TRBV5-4,CASSDLDRGAFF
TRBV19,CASSETVANYGYTF
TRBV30,CACSGRAWEQFF
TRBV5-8,CASNPAGQGADTQYF
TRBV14,CASSHADLGTYSYEQYF
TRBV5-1,CASSLEVAGRNTEAFF
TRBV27,CASRQGAASEQYF
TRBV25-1,CASEATNEKLFF
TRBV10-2,CASSPRRLQETQYF
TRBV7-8,CASSPGAGGVNEQFF
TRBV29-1,CSVEGHRALTYNEQFF
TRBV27,CASSGTVIPGQGFEQYF
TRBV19,CASSDGTGVGAGELFF
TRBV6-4,CASSDSRGGYNEQFF
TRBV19,CASSRTGAVGANVLTF
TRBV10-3,CAISLGGNTEAFF
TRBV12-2,CASRSGQGPSAFF
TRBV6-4,CASSLTGDTGELFF
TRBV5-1,CASSSGLQGARDTQYF
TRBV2,CASTKGTSPNTGELFF
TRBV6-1,CASGTGPWNEQFF
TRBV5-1,CASSPGQLGDGYTF
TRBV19,CASTDGQDNYGYTF
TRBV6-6,CASTGGPDTEAFF
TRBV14,CASSQERSTSGTTYEQYF